The 20 T cell receptor beta chains below all came from one sample that was sequenced in a study of T cells in Graves' hyperthyroidism and ophthalmopathy. Amplification targeted TCR beta CDR3 regions from RNA transcripts. The HTBI primer set drove a first-round RT-PCR of the TCR CDR3. TCRdb called the multiplex PCR reads again in MiXCR, with one record for every CDR3 protein. The table includes fewer than 450,000 distinct CDR3 sequences, less than 20% detected once. Input material: blood. These receptors came from a man aged 18 to 30 with Graves' ophthalmopathy.

This clonotype was counted many times. The chain combines TRBV2 with TRBJ2-3; no clear D gene. CDR3 length: 14 amino acids. V was clipped by 7 bases and J by 0 bases, with 11 bases between them. The germline V gene has CDR1 SNHLY and CDR2 FYNNEI. The CDR3, as DNA: TGTGCCAGCAATGGGGTCATCAGCACAGATACGCAGTATTTT. Translating gives CASNGVISTDTQYF.

This chain connects TRBV6-5 to TRBJ1-6; possible D gene TRBD1, 5 bases. The CDR3 runs to 15 residues. Per the germline V gene, CDR1 is MNHEY and CDR2 is SVGAGI. The V and J ends lost 2 bases and 6 bases respectively, with 11 bases between them. As DNA, the CDR3 is TGTGCCAGCAGTTACGGGACGGAGGGTAATTCACCCCTCCACTTT. Translating it yields CASSYGTEGNSPLHF.

This clonotype was seen only a few times. The chain uses TRBV9 and TRBJ2-5; possibly TRBD2 for D (7 bases). V lost 4 bases and J lost 2, with 18 bases in between. The CDR3 covers 16 residues. Germline V gives CDR1 SGDLS, CDR2 YYNGEE. The CDR3 region has the DNA TGTGCCAGCAGCTCCCATGGGGGGGGCTTACAAGAGACCCAGTACTTC. It codes for CASSSHGGGLQETQYF.

At least ten counts were recorded for this clonotype. The chain joins TRBV2 to TRBJ1-6, with D possibly being TRBD1 (5 bases). This CDR3 region has 15 residues. Germline CDR1 and CDR2: SNHLY and FYNNEI. The V end was cut by 7 bases, the J end by 0 bases, with 10 bases between. CDR3 coding DNA: TGTGCCAGCATCGCAGGGAGCTCCTATAATTCACCCCTCCACTTT. The encoded protein is CASIAGSSYNSPLHF.

The V and J genes are TRBV3-1 and TRBJ1-3; D is possibly TRBD1 (5 bases). V lost 4 bases, J lost 0 bases, and 19 bases lay in between. Germline CDR1 and CDR2: LGHDT and YNNKEL (reference sequence). The CDR3 has 18 amino acids. In nucleotides, the CDR3 is TGTGCCAGCAGCCCCCGGGACCGACGGTTGAGCTCTGGAAACACCATATATTTT. As protein: CASSPRDRRLSSGNTIYF. Supplemented by reference TRBV3-1 and TRBJ1-3, the full variable domain reads DTAVSQTPKYLVTQMGNDKSIKCEQNLGHDTMYWYKQDSKKFLKIMFSYNNKELIINETVPNRFSPKSPDKAHLNLHINSLELGDSAVYFCASSPRDRRLSSGNTIYFGEGSWLTVV.

This clonotype was counted ten times or more. V is TRBV5-1 and J is TRBJ2-1; 7 bases are a match to TRBD1. Germline-derived CDR1 and CDR2 are SGHRS and YFSETQ. The junction had 9 bases not matched to a gene; V was cut back by 3 bases and J by 0 bases. The CDR3 totals 17 residues. CDR3 residues: CASSWGQLQSSYNEQFF. Written as DNA, the CDR3 is TGCGCCAGCAGCTGGGGACAGTTGCAGAGCTCCTACAATGAGCAGTTCTTC.

This chain connects TRBV18 to TRBJ1-4; 12 bases line up with TRBD1. CDR3 length: 16 residues. The V gene end was trimmed by 6 bases and the J gene end by 4 bases; junction bases not matched to a gene: 6. Looked up from germline, CDR1 is KGHSH and CDR2 is LQKENI. This chain's CDR3 is CASSQGQGAVNEKLFF. CDR3 bases: TGTGCCAGCTCGCAGGGACAGGGGGCTGTTAATGAAAAACTGTTTTTT.

With respect to this clonotype: A much larger clone lies one base from this, so it may be a read error. The chain links TRBV20-1 to TRBJ1-5; D unclear. Germline lookup yields CDR1 DFQATT and CDR2 SNEGSKA (reference sequence). V was pared by 6 bases and J by 5 bases, with 20 bases between. This CDR3 has 15 amino acids. The DNA of the CDR3 is TGCAGTGCAACCCCTCAGGCGCTAAGCGATCAGCCCCAGCATTTT. Translating gives CSATPQALSDQPQHF.

This clonotype was seen at least ten times. This chain joins TRBV19 and TRBJ2-7, with TRBD1 as a possible D gene (5 bases). Germline-derived CDR1 and CDR2 are LNHDA and SQIVND (reference sequence). Trimming shortened V by 6 bases and J by 0 bases, and 12 bases separated the two germline ends. This CDR3 contains 14 residues. The CDR3 bases are TGTGCCAGTAGCGCGACAGCAAGCTCCTACGAGCAGTACTTC. Its protein is CASSATASSYEQYF.

Many counts were recorded for this clonotype. The chain is built from TRBV7-2 and TRBJ1-2; D might be TRBD1 (5 bases). CDR1 SGHTA and CDR2 FQGNSA come from the germline V gene. V lost 3 bases, J lost 4 bases, and 18 bases lay in between. The CDR3 loop spans 16 amino acids. The CDR3 protein is CASSFLARVTSYGYTF. The CDR3 region has the DNA TGTGCCAGCAGCTTTTTAGCCAGGGTGACGTCCTATGGCTACACCTTC.

This clonotype was detected many times. The chain recombines TRBV6-1 with TRBJ2-7; 7 bases align to TRBD1. Trimming cost V 10 bases and J 3 bases; bases outside gene matches: 12. This CDR3 contains 14 residues. Germline assignment: CDR1 MNHNS and CDR2 SASEGT. CDR3 nucleotides: TGTGCCACCGACCAAGCCCAGGGGGACTACGAGCAGTACTTC. Amino acids: CATDQAQGDYEQYF.

This clonotype has only a few counts. The chain recombines TRBV5-1 with TRBJ1-4; D ambiguous. The CDR3 length is 14 residues. In germline, CDR1 is SGHRS, CDR2 YFSETQ. V lost 4 bases and J lost 4, with 11 bases in between. This CDR3 is CASSPGLVNEKLFF. CDR3 coding DNA: TGCGCCAGCAGCCCGGGCCTAGTTAATGAAAAACTGTTTTTT.

The V and J genes are TRBV7-3 and TRBJ2-3; a weak D match, TRBD2 (6 bases). There are 17 residues in the CDR3. Germline-derived CDR1 and CDR2 are SGHTA and FQGTGA. V dropped 5 bases and J dropped 1 base, with 19 bases sitting between them. The CDR3 sequence: CASSPRGSWRGTDTQYF. Written as DNA, the CDR3 is TGTGCCAGCAGCCCAAGGGGCAGCTGGAGGGGCACAGATACGCAGTATTTT.

This chain uses TRBV30 with TRBJ1-1; D call uncertain. Germline lookup yields CDR1 GTSNPN and CDR2 SVGIG (reference sequence). Trimming took 4 bases from V and 3 from J, leaving 12 bases between them. The length of the CDR3 is 13 residues. The DNA for the CDR3 is TGTGCCTGGAACCGGGTCGGGGACACTGAAGCTTTCTTT. It encodes CAWNRVGDTEAFF. Together with reference TRBV30 and TRBJ1-1, the CDR3 gives the full variable domain: SQTIHQWPATLVQPVGSPLSLECTVEGTSNPNLYWYRQAAGRGLQLLFYSVGIGQISSEVPQNLSASRPQDRQFILSSKKLLLSDSGFYLCAWNRVGDTEAFFGQGTRLTVV.

This clonotype was picked up a small number of times. The chain carries TRBV12-3 or TRBV12-4 and TRBJ1-5, with D unresolved. The CDR3 extends over 16 amino acids. Trimming removed 6 bases from V and 0 bases from J, with 15 bases in between. CDR3 DNA: TGTGCCAGCAGGGGTGGGCAGATTGATAGCAATCAGCCCCAGCATTTT. This encodes CASRGGQIDSNQPQHF.

Ten or more counts support this clonotype. The rearrangement uses TRBV7-3 and TRBJ2-5; D is perhaps TRBD2 (6 bases). Trimming stripped 6 bases from V and 2 bases from J, with 10 bases between. CDR3 length equals 13 residues. Germline V gives CDR1 SGHTA, CDR2 FQGTGA. The CDR3 region is CASSFAGQETQYF. In DNA, the CDR3 is TGTGCCAGCAGTTTTGCGGGGCAAGAGACCCAGTACTTC.

Only a few counts were recorded for this clonotype. The CDR3 sequence is CASSYLAGARTDTQYF. The CDR3 DNA sequence: TGTGCCAGCAGCTACCTAGCGGGGGCCCGCACAGATACGCAGTATTTT. The chain joins TRBV3-1 to TRBJ2-3; 10 bases agree with TRBD2. This CDR3 spans 16 amino acids. With V trimmed by 5 bases and J by 1 base, 6 bases remained unmatched. Germline CDR1 LGHDT, CDR2 YNNKEL (reference sequence).

The chain combines TRBV4-1 with TRBJ2-7; 7 positions match TRBD1. This CDR3 has 18 amino acids. Per the germline V gene, CDR1 is MGHRA and CDR2 is YSYEKL. Trimming at V came to 2 bases and at J to 2 bases, leaving 15 bases not matched to a gene. For the CDR3, the DNA is TGCGCCAGCAGCCAAACCCACCTCGGGACAGCACTAGCCTACGAGCAGTACTTC. This sequence encodes CASSQTHLGTALAYEQYF.

There are a few counts of this clonotype. The J gene is TRBJ1-2, the V gene TRBV7-9; D unclear. From germline, CDR1 is SEHNR and CDR2 FQNEAQ (reference sequence). This CDR3 has 12 amino acids. V shed 3 bases and J shed 6 bases, with 8 bases lying between them. CDR3 sequence reads: CASSLERHGYTF. CDR3 DNA: TGTGCCAGCAGCTTGGAGAGACATGGCTACACCTTC.

The genes are TRBV19 and TRBJ2-5; D is possibly TRBD2 (5 bases). The CDR3 length is 13 residues. Germline values: CDR1 LNHDA, CDR2 SQIVND (reference sequence). Trimming stripped 6 bases from V and 5 bases from J, with 13 bases between. CDR3 region: CASSRPGTETQYF. The CDR3 DNA is TGTGCCAGTAGCCGACCGGGAACGGAGACCCAGTACTTC. The variable domain in full, completed from reference TRBV19 and TRBJ2-5, reads DGGITQSPKYLFRKEGQNVTLSCEQNLNHDAMYWYRQDPGQGLRLIYYSQIVNDFQKGDIAEGYSVSREKKESFPLTVTSAQKNPTAFYLCASSRPGTETQYFGPGTRLLVL.